Listed below are T cell receptor beta chains from one sample, sequenced in a study of T-cell reconstitution after alpha-beta-depleted transplantation in children. TCRdb called the PCR reads again in MiXCR, with one record for every CDR3 protein. Of approximately 300,000 distinct CDR3 sequences in the sample, around 10% were seen once. The source was PBMCs, collected before TCRalphabeta/CD19-depleted stem cell transplant. The receptors originated from a boy under two years old with acute myeloid leukemia, due to receive a stem cell transplant. CDR3s leave out the opening cysteine and the closing phenylalanine or tryptophan.

TRBV18,TRBJ2-5,ASSLDRRMYQETQY
TRBV4-3,TRBJ2-3,ASSQDRGGDTQY
TRBV7-9,TRBJ2-1,ASSPTRYEQF
TRBV5-1,TRBJ2-3,ASSPRPQPTSTDTQY
TRBV7-9,TRBJ2-7,ASSSTSGTSEQY
TRBV20-1,TRBJ2-7,SAKAGDLSNEQY
TRBV6-5,TRBJ1-5,ASSYFPGVGNQPQH
TRBV28,TRBJ2-7,ASSFLRDTPFMNEQY
TRBV29-1,TRBJ2-3,SVSAGPTDTQY
TRBV7-8,TRBJ2-7,ASSWLTGVVYEQY
TRBV7-2,TRBJ2-7,ASSSRQGTEQY